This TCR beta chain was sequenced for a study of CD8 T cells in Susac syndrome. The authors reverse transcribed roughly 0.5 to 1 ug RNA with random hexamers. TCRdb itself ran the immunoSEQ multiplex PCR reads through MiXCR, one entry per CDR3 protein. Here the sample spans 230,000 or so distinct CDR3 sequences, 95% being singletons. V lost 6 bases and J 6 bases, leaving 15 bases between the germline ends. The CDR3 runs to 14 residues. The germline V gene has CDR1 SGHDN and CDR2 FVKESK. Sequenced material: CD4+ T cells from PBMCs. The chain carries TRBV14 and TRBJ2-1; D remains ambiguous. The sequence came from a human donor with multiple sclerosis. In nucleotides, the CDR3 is TGTGCCAGCAGTCCAACATCCAGAATCAATGAGCAGTTCTTC. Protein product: CASSPTSRINEQFF.